This T cell receptor beta chain originates from a study of shared clonotypes between healthy human individuals. Overall study context: Researchers assigned three CD4 naive, three CD4 memory, two CD8 naive and one CD8 memory plate to each donor.

Repertoires were generated with immunoSEQ multiplex PCR, while TCRdb's copy carries only in-frame clones and drops some. The table shows around 1,900,000 clones, with just under 95% occurring only once. A remark on this clone: What it binds is unknown.

The study's findings and limits: Represented diversity (both genetic and exposure-history) was limited by the small number of donors. It was anticipated that sequencing depth would influence how many clonotypes donors shared.

Naivety among CD8 cells was defined by CD45RO negativity and positive CCR7 selection, thereby excluding terminally differentiated effector memory CD45RA+ cells. Recent vaccinations or acute infections were absent in the healthy HIV-negative adult donors. This CDR3 has 15 amino acids. Looked up from germline, CDR1 is SEHNR and CDR2 is FQNEAQ (reference sequence). V lost 0 bases to trimming and J lost 9 bases, with 15 bases between them. This TCR was sampled from a man aged 18 to 35 in good health. Some clones in this sample may be carry-over from other donors' samples. The V call is TRBV7-9, the J call TRBJ2-1, with no clear D. The sample taken for sequencing was naive CD8+ T cells from PBMCs. For the CDR3, the DNA is TGTGCCAGCAGCTTAGCATACGACACCCGCGGTGAGCAGTTCTTC. This translates into CASSLAYDTRGEQFF.